The 26 T cell receptor beta chains reported below all come from one sample, sequenced in a study of human T cells and chemical hapten exposure. Noted time point: patch test 3, about 24 weeks after DPC sensitization. Treatment here: therapeutic diphenylcyclopropenone sensitization with weekly scalp DPC. Unfractionated whole blood served as the source for total RNA extraction. TCRdb re-called the RACE reads through MiXCR, storing one row per CDR3 protein. The table shows roughly 38,000 distinct CDR3 sequences, with 9.5% occurring only once. The specimen comprised whole blood, sampled in connection with sensitization to the hapten diphenylcyclopropenone (DPC). The receptor source for this set is a middle-aged man with alopecia areata. Some clones in this sample may be carry-over from other donors' samples.

This chain links TRBV7-2 with TRBJ2-1; 16 nucleotides match TRBD2. Germline V CDR1 and CDR2: SGHTA, FQGNSA. The CDR3 consists of 17 residues. Unmatched junction bases numbered 6, after V lost 3 bases and J lost 7 bases. CDR3 loop: CASSLGLAGGPVNEQFF. As DNA, the CDR3 is TGTGCCAGCAGCTTGGGACTAGCGGGAGGGCCTGTGAATGAGCAGTTCTTC.

This chain uses TRBV5-5 with TRBJ1-5; the D is unclear. Trimming left V 7 bases short and J 5 bases short, with 7 bases between. This CDR3 region has 11 residues. Germline CDR1 and CDR2: SGHKS and YYEKEE (reference sequence). The CDR3 region has the DNA TGTGCCAGCGGCGATGATCAGCCCCAGCATTTT. It translates to CASGDDQPQHF. Variable domain in full (rest from reference TRBV5-5 and TRBJ1-5): DAGVTQSPTHLIKTRGQQVTLRCSPISGHKSVSWYQQVLGQGPQFIFQYYEKEERGRGNFPDRFSARQFPNYSSELNVNALLLGDSALYLCASGDDQPQHFGDGTRLSIL.

The chain couples TRBV27 to TRBJ2-3, with 12 nucleotides matching TRBD2. The CDR3 consists of 15 residues. V lost 2 bases, J lost 5 bases, and 2 bases stayed unmatched. Germline values: CDR1 MNHEY, CDR2 SMNVEV (reference sequence). The CDR3 spells CASSLGTSGLDTQYF. The CDR3 DNA reads as TGTGCCAGCAGTTTAGGGACTAGCGGGTTAGATACGCAGTATTTT.

This clonotype was seen at least ten times. The chain carries TRBV19 and TRBJ2-1, with 9 bases matching TRBD2. The germline V gene encodes CDR1 LNHDA and CDR2 SQIVND (reference sequence). V was pared by 11 bases and J by 3 bases, with 11 bases of the junction left unmatched. The CDR3 is 15 amino acids. Written as DNA, the CDR3 is TGTGCCTGCCGGGTAGCGGGAGAGTACTACAATGAGCAGTTCTTC. It specifies CACRVAGEYYNEQFF. Filled out from reference TRBV19 and TRBJ2-1, the complete variable domain reads DGGITQSPKYLFRKEGQNVTLSCEQNLNHDAMYWYRQDPGQGLRLIYYSQIVNDFQKGDIAEGYSVSREKKESFPLTVTSAQKNPTAFYLCACRVAGEYYNEQFFGPGTRLTVL.

This clonotype was detected ten times or more. The V gene is TRBV27, the J gene TRBJ1-5; no firm D call. Germline loops: CDR1 MNHEY, CDR2 SMNVEV (reference sequence). This CDR3 spans 14 amino acids. The ends were cut back, 3 bases at V and 4 bases at J, with 10 bases in the middle. In nucleotides, the CDR3 is TGTGCCAGCAGTTTTACCACCACAAATCAGCCCCAGCATTTT. Amino acids: CASSFTTTNQPQHF.

This clonotype was picked up a small number of times. This chain connects TRBV4-2 to TRBJ2-1; 13 bases agree with TRBD2. Per germline, CDR1 LGHNA and CDR2 YNFKEQ. This CDR3 comprises 19 residues. V was clipped by 5 bases and J by 7 bases; unmatched bases: 17. The CDR3 sequence is CASSSRTSGSRFPGNEQFF. The CDR3 DNA is TGTGCCAGCAGCTCCCGGACTAGCGGGAGTCGGTTCCCTGGGAATGAGCAGTTCTTC.

In its sample, this clonotype was seen many times. V usage is TRBV29-1 and J usage is TRBJ2-2, with TRBD1 as a possible D gene (5 bases). CDR3 size: 12 residues. Germline assignment: CDR1 SQVTM and CDR2 ANQGSEA. Trimming shortened V by 6 bases and J by 3 bases, and 8 bases separated the two germline ends. The CDR3 sequence: CSVDSYTGELFF. In DNA, the CDR3 is TGCAGCGTCGACAGCTACACCGGGGAGCTGTTTTTT.

This clonotype was observed a few times. CDR3 bases: TGTGCCAGCAGTTCCGAGACAGCCGGGGCCAACGTCCTGACTTTC. Protein sequence: CASSSETAGANVLTF. The genes are TRBV6-5 and TRBJ2-6, with D possibly TRBD1 on 5 matching bases. The V and J ends lost 4 bases and 4 bases respectively, with 11 bases between them. The CDR3 is 15 residues long. The germline V gene encodes CDR1 MNHEY and CDR2 SVGAGI.

As regards this clonotype: It may be a read error: a sequence one base away is much more abundant. The chain recombines TRBV24-1 with TRBJ2-7, with 7 bases lining up with TRBD1. The CDR3 consists of 13 residues. The germline V gene encodes CDR1 KGHDR and CDR2 SFDVKD. This CDR3 is CATSDSDRYVQYF. In DNA, the CDR3 is TGTGCCACCAGTGATTCGGACAGGTACGTGCAGTACTTC.

The chain recombines TRBV29-1 with TRBJ2-4; 7 nucleotides align to TRBD1. The germline V gene has CDR1 SQVTM and CDR2 ANQGSEA. The CDR3 has 14 residues. The V segment lost 2 bases and the J segment 6 bases; nucleotides outside the gene matches: 7. As DNA, the CDR3 is TGCAGCGTTGAACCTCAGGGGGACGGAAACATTCAGTACTTC. Translating it yields CSVEPQGDGNIQYF.

The table lists this clonotype with many counts. The chain is built from TRBV5-1 and TRBJ2-2; 8 positions match TRBD1. The germline V gene encodes CDR1 SGHRS and CDR2 YFSETQ. The CDR3 consists of 16 residues. The J segment lost 2 bases and the V segment lost 2 bases, leaving 5 bases of the junction unmatched. The CDR3 region has the DNA TGCGCCAGCAGCTTCGGACAGGGTGGAAACACCGGGGAGCTGTTTTTT. Translating gives CASSFGQGGNTGELFF.

V is TRBV29-1 and J is TRBJ2-2; D ambiguous. Between the trimmed V and J ends, which lost 3 bases and 1 base, there was a span of 6 bases. The CDR3 sequence is 13 residues long. Germline V CDR1 and CDR2: SQVTM, ANQGSEA. The DNA for the CDR3 is TGCAGCGTTGACAAGGGGAACACCGGGGAGCTGTTTTTT. It encodes CSVDKGNTGELFF.

This sequence joins TRBV28 and TRBJ2-7, with no clear D. The CDR3 is 12 residues long. Germline CDR1 reads MDHEN; CDR2 reads SYDVKM. V lost 6 bases and J 1 base, leaving 7 bases between the germline ends. In DNA form, the CDR3 reads TGTGCCAGCAGCGCCCCATCCTACGAGCAGTACTTC. This encodes CASSAPSYEQYF.

This CDR3 is CASSPRQGVQYF. CDR3 nucleotide sequence: TGTGCCAGCAGCCCGAGACAGGGGGTGCAGTACTTC. The chain uses TRBV7-6 and TRBJ2-7; 9 bases map to TRBD1. Germline assignment: CDR1 SGHVS and CDR2 FNYEAQ. This CDR3 contains 12 residues. With V trimmed by 5 bases and J by 9 bases, 5 bases remained unmatched. Full variable domain (remainder filled in from reference TRBV7-6 and TRBJ2-7): GAGVSQSPRYKVTKRGQDVALRCDPISGHVSLYWYRQALGQGPEFLTYFNYEAQQDKSGLPNDRFSAERPEGSISTLTIQRTEQRDSAMYRCASSPRQGVQYFGPGTRLTVT.

This clonotype showed up many times. This rearrangement joins TRBV12-3 or TRBV12-4 to TRBJ2-6, with D unresolved. The V and J ends lost 5 bases and 4 bases respectively, with 9 bases between them. The CDR3 spans 14 residues. CDR3 sequence: CASSVRSGANVLTF. For the CDR3, the DNA is TGTGCCAGCAGTGTACGCTCCGGGGCCAACGTCCTGACTTTC.

The sample holds many counts of this clonotype. This chain links TRBV11-2 with TRBJ2-2, with TRBD2 matching 10 bases. V trimming: 8 bases; J trimming: 7 bases; junction bases outside the gene matches: 7. Germline assignment: CDR1 SGHAT and CDR2 FQNNGV. This CDR3 has 14 amino acids. CDR3 in DNA: TGTGCCAGCCAGGGGCTAGCGGGAGTCGGGGAGCTGTTTTTT. Residues: CASQGLAGVGELFF. Supplemented by reference TRBV11-2 and TRBJ2-2, the full variable domain reads EAGVAQSPRYKIIEKRQSVAFWCNPISGHATLYWYQQILGQGPKLLIQFQNNGVVDDSQLPKDRFSAERLKGVDSTLKIQPAKLEDSAVYLCASQGLAGVGELFFGEGSRLTVL.

Many counts were recorded for this clonotype. The chain employs TRBV9 and TRBJ1-6; D is unresolved. Trimming pared 4 bases from V and 7 bases from J, leaving 15 bases between. Germline V gives CDR1 SGDLS, CDR2 YYNGEE. The CDR3 length is 15 residues. This CDR3 reads CASSPEGRPNSPLHF. For the CDR3, the DNA is TGTGCCAGCAGCCCAGAGGGCAGACCGAATTCACCCCTCCACTTT.

This clonotype has a count of ten or more. The chain uses TRBV30 and TRBJ2-1; 7 nucleotides match TRBD1. Per the germline V gene, CDR1 is GTSNPN and CDR2 is SVGIG (reference sequence). J gave up 10 bases and V 3 bases, and 9 bases lay outside the gene matches. The CDR3 loop spans 13 amino acids. CDR3 amino acids: CAWSPRGRVEQFF. Written as DNA, the CDR3 is TGTGCCTGGAGCCCAAGGGGGCGGGTCGAGCAGTTCTTC. Looking up the rest from reference TRBV30 and TRBJ2-1 gives the full variable domain: SQTIHQWPATLVQPVGSPLSLECTVEGTSNPNLYWYRQAAGRGLQLLFYSVGIGQISSEVPQNLSASRPQDRQFILSSKKLLLSDSGFYLCAWSPRGRVEQFFGPGTRLTVL.

This clonotype was seen ten or more times. J is TRBJ2-5 and V is TRBV7-2, with no clear D. V shed 4 bases and J shed 3 bases, with 6 bases lying between them. The CDR3 consists of 12 residues. Germline V gene lookup returns CDR1 SGHTA and CDR2 FQGNSA. The CDR3 loop reads CASSSYKETQYF. As DNA, the CDR3 is TGTGCCAGCAGCTCTTATAAAGAGACCCAGTACTTC. Combining the CDR3 with reference TRBV7-2 and TRBJ2-5 gives the whole variable domain GAGVSQSPSNKVTEKGKDVELRCDPISGHTALYWYRQSLGQGLEFLIYFQGNSAPDKSGLPSDRFSAERTGGSVSTLTIQRTQQEDSAVYLCASSSYKETQYFGPGTRLLVL.

The chain is built from TRBV6-6 and TRBJ2-2; 9 nucleotides agree with TRBD2. This CDR3 spans 17 amino acids. With 0 bases clipped from V and 5 bases from J, the junction kept 7 bases outside the gene matches. Germline-derived CDR1 and CDR2 are MNHNY and SVGAGI (reference sequence). This chain's CDR3 is CASSYSRGSGGTGELFF. The CDR3 DNA reads TGTGCCAGCAGTTACTCCCGGGGTAGCGGGGGAACCGGGGAGCTGTTTTTT.

The chain is built from TRBV27 and TRBJ2-7, with 7 bases that match TRBD1. Trimming cost V 4 bases and J 3 bases; bases outside gene matches: 9. This CDR3 is 15 amino acids long. The germline CDR1 and CDR2 sequences are MNHEY and SMNVEV (reference sequence). The CDR3 DNA is TGTGCCAGCAGTTCGACAGGGACCCGTAACTACGAGCAGTACTTC. It translates to CASSSTGTRNYEQYF.

This clonotype has ten or more counts. The CDR3 DNA follows: TGTGCCAGCAGCCTCCCGGGGCCCTACAATGAGCAGTTCTTC. Protein: CASSLPGPYNEQFF. This chain uses TRBV27 with TRBJ2-1; D could derive from TRBD1 or TRBD2 (5 bases each). V was pared by 6 bases and J by 2 bases, with 11 bases between. The CDR3 length is 14 residues. Germline V gene data show CDR1 as MNHEY and CDR2 as SMNVEV (reference sequence).

V gene TRBV12-3 or TRBV12-4 combines with J gene TRBJ1-3; D remains unclear. Trimming removed 6 bases from V and 4 bases from J, with 13 bases in between. CDR3 length: 14 amino acids. CDR3 sequence: CASSPGVVGNTIYF. In DNA form, the CDR3 reads TGTGCCAGCAGCCCCGGGGTAGTAGGAAACACCATATATTTT.

This clonotype was counted between two and nine times. This sequence joins TRBV7-8 and TRBJ2-5; 8 bases map to TRBD1. J was trimmed by 2 bases and V by 5 bases; bases with no gene match: 4. CDR1 is SGHVS and CDR2 is FQNEAQ in the germline V gene. The CDR3 totals 14 residues. CDR3 sequence (DNA): TGTGCCAGCAGCCCGGACAGGGATCAAGAGACCCAGTACTTC. Amino acids: CASSPDRDQETQYF.

This sequence joins TRBV30 and TRBJ2-5, with a tentative D call TRBD2 (6 bases). The CDR3 loop spans 13 amino acids. The V gene lost 0 bases and the J gene lost 4 bases, with 9 bases spanning the gap. Germline V lookup: CDR1 GTSNPN, CDR2 SVGIG (reference sequence). The CDR3 nucleotides read TGTGCCTGGAGTGTACTTAGCGGAGAGACCCAGTACTTC. Its translation is CAWSVLSGETQYF.

This clonotype came up many times. This chain connects TRBV9 to TRBJ2-2, with TRBD2 matching over 14 bases. Trimming took 3 bases from V and 7 from J; bases not matched to a gene: 5. This CDR3 is 16 amino acids long. Per the germline V gene, CDR1 is SGDLS and CDR2 is YYNGEE. The CDR3 loop reads CASSAGTSGSIGELFF. The CDR3 DNA follows: TGTGCCAGCAGCGCGGGGACTAGCGGGAGCATCGGGGAGCTGTTTTTT. Full variable domain (missing parts from reference TRBV9 and TRBJ2-2): DSGVTQTPKHLITATGQRVTLRCSPRSGDLSVYWYQQSLDQGLQFLIQYYNGEERAKGNILERFSAQQFPDLHSELNLSSLELGDSALYFCASSAGTSGSIGELFFGEGSRLTVL.